These T cell receptor beta chains were read from a single sample in a study of T-cell reconstitution after alpha-beta-depleted transplantation in children. TCRdb re-called the PCR reads with MiXCR, one entry per CDR3 protein. The data show about 410,000 distinct CDR3 sequences, about a fifth seen once. Sequencing was performed on PBMCs from the stem cell graft donor, taken from the stem cell graft. All receptors derive from a human donor who donated a stem cell graft to a child with acute myeloid leukemia. Both conserved end residues are part of each CDR3. A row's size may be missing; if present it is once, few, many or a size class.

V gene | clone size | CDR3 length | CDR3 protein
TRBV7-2 | NA | 15 | CASSPRPTGTYEQYF
TRBV12-3/TRBV12-4 | NA | 13 | CASSGDTDKTQYF
TRBV6-5 | many | 15 | CASSYSYRGDTEAFF
TRBV5-1 | few | 18 | CASSWRAGSARGTGELFF
TRBV20-1 | many | 14 | CSARAWTGLNEQYF
TRBV9 | NA | 15 | CASSVGGEGVNEQFF
TRBV12-3/TRBV12-4 | NA | 17 | CASSPGGSGISYNEQFF
TRBV29-1 | few | 15 | CSVKGAHSGANVLTF
TRBV5-1 | few | 15 | CASSLWTGNGSPLHF
TRBV20-1 | NA | 14 | CSATRDSSTDTQYF
TRBV24-1 | NA | 15 | CATSDSDRGNQPQHF
TRBV20-1 | many | 14 | CSANRLEVTDTQYF
TRBV11-1 | few | 18 | CASSLDGLAGGSNNEQFF
TRBV20-1 | NA | 15 | CSAREGSRGAGELFF
TRBV4-1 | NA | 17 | CASSQGLLAGGGDEQFF
TRBV27 | few | 15 | CASSLGQGADSPLHF
TRBV20-1 | NA | 15 | CSARPFPGRIYEQYF
TRBV6-2/TRBV6-3 | few | 19 | CASSYVRGSAGLNYNEQFF
TRBV20-1 | NA | 13 | CSATVQGNQPQHF
TRBV6-1 | NA | 15 | CASSVWGPADTEAFF
TRBV7-9 | NA | 15 | CASSAPGHMNQPQHF
TRBV25-1 | few | 11 | CASSDGPAQYF
TRBV20-1 | medium-sized | 13 | CSARDPTYNEQFF
TRBV20-1 | few | 14 | CSAKKRDREPEAFF
TRBV20-1 | few | 19 | CSASSIGTSGRMISYEQYF
TRBV5-1 | many | 13 | CASSPSGNYEQYF
TRBV4-3 | many | 13 | CASSQVAGEKLFF
TRBV6-1 | NA | 16 | CASSGNSLEGGNIQYF
TRBV4-3 | few | 14 | CASSQGTGETEAFF
TRBV7-2 | NA | 12 | CASSLGTGSQYF
TRBV4-1 | few | 16 | CASSQEGTGAYNEQFF
TRBV14 | few | 15 | CASSQDRASGYRQYF
TRBV18 | NA | 16 | CASTGLAGISTDTQYF
TRBV4-3 | NA | 14 | CASSQDLPGEKLFF
TRBV20-1 | few | 11 | CSARYGYEQFF
TRBV29-1 | many | 14 | CSVGQAPGGEKLFF
TRBV12-3/TRBV12-4 | few | 13 | CASNPSGSGEQFF